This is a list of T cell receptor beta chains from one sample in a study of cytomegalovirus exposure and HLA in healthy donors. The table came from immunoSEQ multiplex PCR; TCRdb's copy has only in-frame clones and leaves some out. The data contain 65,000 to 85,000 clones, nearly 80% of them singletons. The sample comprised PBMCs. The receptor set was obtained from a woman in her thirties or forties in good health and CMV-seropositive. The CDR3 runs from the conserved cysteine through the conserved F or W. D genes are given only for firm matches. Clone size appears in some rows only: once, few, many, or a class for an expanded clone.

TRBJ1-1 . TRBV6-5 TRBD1 CASSYQGDTEAFF TGTGCCAGCAGTTACCAGGGGGACACTGAAGCTTTCTTT
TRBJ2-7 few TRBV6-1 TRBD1 CASSEAEGTGQYF TGTGCCAGCAGTGAAGCGGAGGGGACAGGGCAGTACTTC
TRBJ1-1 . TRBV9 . CASSVLQGNTEAFF TGTGCCAGCAGCGTGCTACAGGGAAACACTGAAGCTTTCTTT
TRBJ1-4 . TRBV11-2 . CASSFGGGEEKLFF TGTGCCAGCAGCTTCGGGGGAGGCGAAGAAAAACTGTTTTTT
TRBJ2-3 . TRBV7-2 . CASRLARGTDTQYF TGTGCCAGCAGATTAGCGCGGGGCACAGATACGCAGTATTTT
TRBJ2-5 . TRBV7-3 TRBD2 CASSKREGETQYF TGTGCCAGCAGTAAAAGGGAGGGAGAGACCCAGTACTTC
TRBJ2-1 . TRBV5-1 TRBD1 CASSETGNNEQFF TGCGCCAGCAGCGAGACAGGGAATAACGAGCAGTTCTTC
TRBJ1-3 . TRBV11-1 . CASSAGLSSGNTIYF TGTGCCAGCAGCGCGGGTCTTTCCTCTGGAAACACCATATATTTT
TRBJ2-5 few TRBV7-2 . CASSSSPGAGTQYF TGTGCCAGCAGCTCAAGCCCGGGCGCGGGGACCCAGTACTTC
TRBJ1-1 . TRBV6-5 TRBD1 CASSYYGTANTEAFF TGTGCCAGCAGTTATTACGGGACAGCGAACACTGAAGCTTTCTTT
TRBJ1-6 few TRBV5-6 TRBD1 CASSWDRVGSPLHF TGTGCCAGCAGCTGGGACAGGGTAGGCTCACCCCTCCACTTT
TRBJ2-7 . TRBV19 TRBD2 CASSPPGGAYEQYF TGTGCCAGTAGTCCGCCGGGAGGGGCCTACGAGCAGTACTTC
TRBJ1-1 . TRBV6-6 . CASSPAGTEAFF TGTGCCAGCAGCCCGGCGGGGACTGAAGCTTTCTTT
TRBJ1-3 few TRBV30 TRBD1 CAWSVQQGPLSGNTIYF TGTGCCTGGAGTGTACAACAGGGGCCCCTCTCTGGAAACACCATATATTTT
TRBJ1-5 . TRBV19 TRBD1 CASASRQGFVGNQPQHF TGTGCCAGTGCCTCCCGACAGGGGTTCGTGGGCAATCAGCCCCAGCATTTT
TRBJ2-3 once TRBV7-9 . CASSLQTDTQYF TGTGCCAGCAGCTTACAGACAGATACGCAGTATTTT
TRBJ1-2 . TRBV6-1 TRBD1 CASIFTGTGNYGYTF TGTGCCAGCATCTTTACCGGGACAGGCAACTATGGCTACACCTTC
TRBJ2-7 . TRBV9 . CASSEGGVPYEQYF TGTGCCAGCAGCGAGGGGGGGGTGCCCTACGAGCAGTACTTC
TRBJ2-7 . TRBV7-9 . CASSFILGTYEQYF TGTGCCAGCAGCTTCATACTCGGGACCTACGAGCAGTACTTC